The clone carrying this T cell receptor (beta chain) was seen at least ten times. The data derive from a study of response to subunit inactivated influenza vaccine. The CDR3 is 15 residues long. Germline CDR1 LGHNA, CDR2 YNFKEQ. Between the trimmed V and J ends, which lost 2 bases and 1 base, there was a span of 11 bases. Each CDR3 protein gets one entry after TCRdb re-called the RT-PCR reads with MiXCR. The repertoire includes 450,000 to 600,000 distinct CDR3 sequences, roughly 8.2% of them detected once, and over 10% sits in the top ten. Material: PBMCs from blood, obtained roughly 24 months after vaccination. This clonotype originated in a man between 50 and 75 years old who received an inactivated influenza vaccine. The V call is TRBV4-2, the J call TRBJ1-1; D unclear. CDR3 amino acids: CASSQIGGGNTEAFF. The CDR3 DNA sequence: TGTGCCAGCAGCCAAATAGGCGGCGGGAACACTGAAGCTTTCTTT.